This TCR beta chain was recovered during a study of T cell responses to AZD1222 COVID-19 vaccine. The study, taken as a whole, reports: Researchers took repertoire samples only after the peak T cell response had come. Two AZD1222 doses significantly raised spike-specific TCR breadth and depth over controls.

To note about this clone: The antigen remains unidentified.

This CDR3 region has 17 residues. Trimming cost V 0 bases and J 0 bases; bases outside gene matches: 2. From germline, CDR1 is LGHNA and CDR2 YNFKEQ. The assay was immunoSEQ multiplex PCR, and TCRdb's table has in-frame clones only and misses some. The sample consists of under 70,000 clones, 84% of them appearing once. This receptor was identified in an adult in good health. The genes are TRBV4-2 and TRBJ2-6; TRBD1 aligns across 7 bases. Specimen: peripheral blood, collected on day 0 of AZD1222 vaccination. This CDR3 reads CASSQDRDSSGANVLTF. The CDR3 nucleotides read TGTGCCAGCAGCCAAGATCGGGACAGCTCTGGGGCCAACGTCCTGACTTTC.